This T cell receptor (beta chain) derives from a study of T cells expressing NK-cell markers. TCRdb re-called the 5' RACE reads and catalogs CDR3 proteins one per entry, DNA excluded. The ten top clones account for roughly 7.2%, within a sample of about 440,000 distinct CDR3 sequences. The CDR3 has 15 residues. Germline values: CDR1 SGHTA, CDR2 FQGTGA. This clonotype was sampled from a woman between 18 and 70 years old in good health. Sequences were obtained from blood T cells: a sorted CD56 or NKG2C T cell subset, CD4+ or CD8+ T cells, or bulk PBMC T cells (not recorded which). J is TRBJ2-5 and V is TRBV7-3. The CDR3 region is CASSLKAGRWETQYF.